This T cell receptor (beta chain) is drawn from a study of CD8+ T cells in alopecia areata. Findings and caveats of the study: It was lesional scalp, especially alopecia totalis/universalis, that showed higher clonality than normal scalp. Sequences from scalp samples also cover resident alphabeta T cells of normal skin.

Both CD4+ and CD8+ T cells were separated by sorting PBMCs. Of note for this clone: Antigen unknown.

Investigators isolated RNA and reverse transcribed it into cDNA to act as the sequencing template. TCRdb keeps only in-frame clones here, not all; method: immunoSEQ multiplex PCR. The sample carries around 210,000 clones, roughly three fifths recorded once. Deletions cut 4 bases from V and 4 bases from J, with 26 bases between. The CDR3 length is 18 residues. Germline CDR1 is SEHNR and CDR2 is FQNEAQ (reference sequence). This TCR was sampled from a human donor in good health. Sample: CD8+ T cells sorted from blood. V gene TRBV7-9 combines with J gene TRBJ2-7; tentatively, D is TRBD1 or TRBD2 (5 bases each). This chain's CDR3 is CASSSLSGRYGDGYEQYF. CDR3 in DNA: TGTGCCAGCAGCTCCCTTTCGGGTCGGTACGGGGACGGATACGAGCAGTACTTC.